The 8 T cell receptor beta chains reported below all come from one sample, sequenced in a study of beta chain features in type 1 diabetes. Study-level points and caveats: All four CD4+ subsets from Type 1 diabetes patients carried moderately but significantly shorter TCRB CDR3s.

No cognate antigen is known for these TCRs. The authors reverse transcribed all of the isolated RNA, so sequencing captured expressed TCRB transcripts. TCRdb's table, derived via immunoSEQ multiplex PCR, lists solely in-frame clones and lacks some. The repertoire has approximately 160,000 clones, about a tenth of them found once; the top ten carry more than 0.4%. Sample: central memory CD4+ T cells from blood. The receptors were gathered from a man aged 30-40 years with type 1 diabetes.

The chain has TRBV5-1 and TRBJ2-5, with 9 bases that match TRBD1. The CDR3 length is 15 residues. V trimming: 3 bases; J trimming: 0 bases; junction bases outside the gene matches: 3. CDR1 SGHRS and CDR2 YFSETQ come from the germline V gene. CDR3 loop: CASSSGTGYQETQYF. The CDR3 DNA reads as TGCGCCAGCAGCTCCGGGACAGGGTACCAAGAGACCCAGTACTTC.

The CDR3 sequence: CASGRDPPYEQYF. In DNA, the CDR3 is TGTGCCAGCGGTCGGGATCCCCCCTACGAGCAGTACTTC. V is TRBV6-5 and J is TRBJ2-7; a possible D gene is TRBD2 (5 bases). Trimming took 8 bases from V and 2 from J, leaving 13 bases between them. CDR1 is MNHEY and CDR2 is SVGAGI in the germline V gene. The CDR3 has 13 residues.

The V call is TRBV2, the J call TRBJ1-5; possible D gene TRBD1, 5 bases. This CDR3 contains 14 residues. Germline V gene sequence: CDR1 SNHLY, CDR2 FYNNEI. V lost 4 bases and J lost 6, with 13 bases in between. CDR3 DNA: TGTGCCAGCAGTGGGGACCGGGAGGTTCAGCCCCAGCATTTT. Translating gives CASSGDREVQPQHF.

This clone was seen only a few times. The chain combines TRBV6-6 with TRBJ2-5; tentative D call: TRBD1 (6 bases). With 4 bases removed from V and 1 base from J, the gap between germline ends came to 10 bases. Germline CDR1 MNHNY, CDR2 SVGAGI (reference sequence). The CDR3 sequence is 14 residues long. The CDR3 nucleotides are TGTGCCAGCAGTTTACAGGGCTTCCAAGAGACCCAGTACTTC. Residues: CASSLQGFQETQYF.

V usage is TRBV29-1 and J usage is TRBJ2-7, with D perhaps TRBD2 (6 bases). V lost 3 bases and J 5 bases, leaving 11 bases between the germline ends. Germline CDR1 SQVTM, CDR2 ANQGSEA. This CDR3 has 12 residues. CDR3 nucleotide sequence: TGCAGCGTTGAGGGGGAGGCGGACGAGCAGTACTTC. Protein: CSVEGEADEQYF.

The V and J genes are TRBV27 and TRBJ2-2; 8 nucleotides agree with TRBD1. The V gene end was trimmed by 4 bases and the J gene end by 5 bases; junction bases not matched to a gene: 3. Germline V gene sequence: CDR1 MNHEY, CDR2 SMNVEV (reference sequence). CDR3 size: 14 residues. The CDR3 DNA follows: TGTGCCAGCAGTTGGACAGGGAGGACCGGGGAGCTGTTTTTT. As protein: CASSWTGRTGELFF.

This clone was seen a few times. The gene calls are TRBV10-3 and TRBJ1-2, with a weak D call TRBD1 (5 bases). This CDR3 has 14 amino acids. Trimming cost V 6 bases and J 6 bases, with 17 bases left between them. Per germline, CDR1 ENHRY and CDR2 SYGVKD. The CDR3 spells CAISARGAGNGYTF. In DNA form, the CDR3 reads TGTGCCATCAGCGCACGAGGGGCGGGGAATGGCTACACCTTC.

This clone was observed a few times. The chain employs TRBV29-1 and TRBJ2-2; a possible D gene is TRBD1 (6 bases). The V end lost 7 bases, the J end lost 0 bases, and 15 bases lay between the germline ends. Germline CDR1 and CDR2: SQVTM and ANQGSEA. CDR3 size: 15 residues. CDR3 bases: TGCAGCGCCGGCCGGGACACAGCGAACACCGGGGAGCTGTTTTTT. Protein sequence: CSAGRDTANTGELFF.